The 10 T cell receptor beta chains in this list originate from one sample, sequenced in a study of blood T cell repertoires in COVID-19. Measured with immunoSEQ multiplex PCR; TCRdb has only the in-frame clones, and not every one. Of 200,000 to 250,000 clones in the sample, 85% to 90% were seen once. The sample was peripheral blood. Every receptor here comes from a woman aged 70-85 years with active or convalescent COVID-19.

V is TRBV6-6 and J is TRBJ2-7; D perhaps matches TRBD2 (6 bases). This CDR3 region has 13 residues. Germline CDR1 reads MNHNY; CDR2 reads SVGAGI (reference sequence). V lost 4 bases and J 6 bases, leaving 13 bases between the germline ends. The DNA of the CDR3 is TGTGCCAGCAGTTTGGGCGGAGGGGTCGAGCAGTACTTC. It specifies CASSLGGGVEQYF.

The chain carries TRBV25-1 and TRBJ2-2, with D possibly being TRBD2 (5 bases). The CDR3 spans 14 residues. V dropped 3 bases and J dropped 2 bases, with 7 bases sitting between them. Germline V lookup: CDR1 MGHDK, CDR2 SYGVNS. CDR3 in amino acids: CASSEPGNTGELFF. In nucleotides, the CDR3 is TGTGCCAGCAGTGAGCCGGGAAACACCGGGGAGCTGTTTTTT.

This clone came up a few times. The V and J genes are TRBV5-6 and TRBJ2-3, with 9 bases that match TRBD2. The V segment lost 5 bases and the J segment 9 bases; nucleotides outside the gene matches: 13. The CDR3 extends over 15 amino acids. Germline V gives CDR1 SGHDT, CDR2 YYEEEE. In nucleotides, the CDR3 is TGTGCCAGCAGTCCCGGACTAGCGCGGGGCGTGACGCAGTATTTT. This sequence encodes CASSPGLARGVTQYF.

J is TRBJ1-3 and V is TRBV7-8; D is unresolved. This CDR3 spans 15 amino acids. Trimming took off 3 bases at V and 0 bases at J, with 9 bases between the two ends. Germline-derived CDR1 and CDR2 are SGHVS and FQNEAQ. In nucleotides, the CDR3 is TGTGCCAGCAGCTTGGGCTTTTCCTCTGGAAACACCATATATTTT. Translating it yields CASSLGFSSGNTIYF.

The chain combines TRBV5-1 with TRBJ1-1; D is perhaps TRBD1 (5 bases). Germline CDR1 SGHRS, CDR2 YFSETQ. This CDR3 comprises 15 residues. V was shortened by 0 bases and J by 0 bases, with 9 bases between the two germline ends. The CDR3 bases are TGCGCCAGCAGCTTGGGGGGCTACATGAACACTGAAGCTTTCTTT. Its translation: CASSLGGYMNTEAFF.

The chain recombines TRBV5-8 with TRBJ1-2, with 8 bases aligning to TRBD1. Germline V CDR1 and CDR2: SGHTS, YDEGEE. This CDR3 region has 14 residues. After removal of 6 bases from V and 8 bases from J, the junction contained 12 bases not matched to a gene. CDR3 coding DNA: TGTGCCAGCACCCCCAGACAGGGGTGGCGAGGCTACACCTTC. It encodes CASTPRQGWRGYTF.

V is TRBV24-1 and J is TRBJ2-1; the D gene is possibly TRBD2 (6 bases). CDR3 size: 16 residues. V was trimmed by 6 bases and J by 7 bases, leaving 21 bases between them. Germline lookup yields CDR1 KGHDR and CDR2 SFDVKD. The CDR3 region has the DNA TGTGCCACCAGTCCTCCCCTCCCGGGACTGACGAATGAGCAGTTCTTC. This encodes CATSPPLPGLTNEQFF.

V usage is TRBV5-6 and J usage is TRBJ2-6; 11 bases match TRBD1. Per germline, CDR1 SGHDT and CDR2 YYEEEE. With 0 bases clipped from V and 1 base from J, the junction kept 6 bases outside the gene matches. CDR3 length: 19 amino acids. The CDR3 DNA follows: TGTGCCAGCAGCTTGGCCGGACAGGGGGCCCTATCTGGGGCCAACGTCCTGACTTTC. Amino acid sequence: CASSLAGQGALSGANVLTF.

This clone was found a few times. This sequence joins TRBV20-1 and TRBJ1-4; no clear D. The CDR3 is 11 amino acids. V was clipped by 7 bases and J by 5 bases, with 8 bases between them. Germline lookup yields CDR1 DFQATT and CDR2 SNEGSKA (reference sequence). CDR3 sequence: CSGRENEKLFF. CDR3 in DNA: TGCAGTGGGCGGGAAAATGAAAAACTGTTTTTT.

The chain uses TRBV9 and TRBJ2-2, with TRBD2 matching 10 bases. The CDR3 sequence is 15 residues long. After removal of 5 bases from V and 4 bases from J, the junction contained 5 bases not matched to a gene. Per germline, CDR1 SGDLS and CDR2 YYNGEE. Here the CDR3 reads CASSSGTSATGELFF. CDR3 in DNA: TGTGCCAGCAGTTCCGGGACTAGCGCCACCGGGGAGCTGTTTTTT.